Each of the 15 T cell receptor beta chains below was sequenced from the same sample in a study of CD39 and CD103 CD8 tumor-infiltrating T cells. Clones were read by immunoSEQ multiplex PCR, and TCRdb kept only the in-frame ones, dropping some. Among around 1,500 clones listed, roughly half were seen once. The specimen sequenced was CD39- CD103+ CD8+ T cells sorted from the tumor. Stated subset: CD103+CD39- single-positive CD45RA- CD8 T cells. The receptor source for this set is a human donor with head and neck squamous cell carcinoma.

This sequence joins TRBV15 and TRBJ2-7, with D perhaps matching TRBD1 (6 bases). The germline gives CDR1 LNHNV, CDR2 YYDKDF (reference sequence). V dropped 6 bases and J dropped 5 bases, with 23 bases sitting between them. The CDR3 runs to 16 residues. The DNA of the CDR3 is TGTGCCACCAGTAGTACGCACTACAGGGCTCCCCACGAGCAGTACTTC. It translates to CATSSTHYRAPHEQYF.

The rearrangement links TRBV27 to TRBJ2-7, with D tentatively TRBD1 (7 bases). With 8 bases removed from V and 4 bases from J, the gap between germline ends came to 18 bases. The CDR3 is 14 residues long. Germline V gene sequence: CDR1 MNHEY, CDR2 SMNVEV (reference sequence). As DNA, the CDR3 is TGTGCCAGCTCCTCGGAGGGGGCGGAATACGAGCAGTACTTC. This translates into CASSSEGAEYEQYF.

A few counts support this clone. V usage is TRBV13 and J usage is TRBJ2-5; D unresolved. From germline, CDR1 is PRHDT and CDR2 FYEKMQ (reference sequence). Trimming took off 1 base at V and 1 base at J, with 7 bases between the two ends. The CDR3 covers 14 residues. The CDR3 is CASSLVLSQETQYF. CDR3 in DNA: TGTGCCAGCAGCTTAGTTCTGAGCCAAGAGACCCAGTACTTC.

The chain links TRBV7-6 to TRBJ1-4; D is unclear. The CDR3 loop spans 15 amino acids. The germline V gene has CDR1 SGHVS and CDR2 FNYEAQ. Trimming removed 1 base from V and 7 bases from J, with 13 bases in between. CDR3 sequence: CASSLGLGGREKLFF. CDR3 in DNA: TGTGCCAGCAGCTTAGGCTTAGGTGGGCGTGAAAAACTGTTTTTT.

This clone has only one observation. The chain uses TRBV5-4 and TRBJ1-2, with D maybe TRBD1 (6 bases). V was cut by 4 bases and J by 2 bases, with 15 bases left in between. Germline V gene sequence: CDR1 SGHNT, CDR2 YYREEE (reference sequence). The CDR3 runs 15 residues. The CDR3 coding sequence is TGTGCCAGCAGCCCTTTACCGGGGGCGAACTATGGCTACACCTTC. The encoded protein is CASSPLPGANYGYTF.

Sample share makes this clone large. V and J are TRBV14 and TRBJ2-6; D is unclear. The CDR3 runs to 15 residues. Trimming cost V 4 bases and J 0 bases, with 7 bases left between them. CDR1 is SGHDN, CDR2 FVKESK, per germline. The CDR3 protein is CASSLGYSGANVLTF. The CDR3 DNA follows: TGTGCCAGCAGCCTAGGCTACTCTGGGGCCAACGTCCTGACTTTC.

The rearrangement uses TRBV5-5 and TRBJ2-3, with D tentatively TRBD1 (5 bases). Trimming took 2 bases from V and 3 from J, leaving 16 bases between them. This CDR3 contains 16 residues. Germline V gene data show CDR1 as SGHKS and CDR2 as YYEKEE (reference sequence). As DNA, the CDR3 is TGTGCCAGCAGCTTTCGATTGGTGGCAGGGACAGATACGCAGTATTTT. Its protein is CASSFRLVAGTDTQYF.

Comments on this clone: The junction departs from germline at one end; a sequencing error may be responsible. The chain employs TRBV11-2 and TRBJ1-2; D unclear. The CDR3 loop spans 8 amino acids. Germline-derived CDR1 and CDR2 are SGHAT and FQNNGV. The chain's CDR3 is CASSSRAF. CDR3 coding DNA: TGTGCCAGCAGCTCACGGGCCTTC.

The V and J genes are TRBV2 and TRBJ1-1; D possibly corresponds to TRBD1 (5 bases). The CDR3 covers 15 residues. V dropped 3 bases and J dropped 3 bases, with 14 bases sitting between them. Germline CDR1 is SNHLY and CDR2 is FYNNEI. The CDR3 DNA reads TGTGCCAGCAGTGAGACCACTCTGGGGGACACTGAAGCTTTCTTT. Translation gives CASSETTLGDTEAFF.

V gene TRBV28 combines with J gene TRBJ1-2; 8 bases map to TRBD1. The J segment lost 1 base and the V segment lost 6 bases, leaving 4 bases of the junction unmatched. Germline CDR1 and CDR2: MDHEN and SYDVKM. The CDR3 loop spans 14 amino acids. Here the CDR3 reads CASSRQGSNYGYTF. The CDR3 bases are TGTGCCAGCAGCAGACAGGGGAGTAACTATGGCTACACCTTC.

The CDR3 region has the DNA TGTGCCAGCAGCTTAACGTTATCAGCGGGGGGGCTGTATGAGCAGTTCTTC. Its protein is CASSLTLSAGGLYEQFF. The chain is built from TRBV7-3 and TRBJ2-1; TRBD2 matches at 10 bases. The germline CDR1 and CDR2 sequences are SGHTA and FQGTGA. This CDR3 has 17 amino acids. V shed 0 bases, J shed 8 bases, and the junction held 10 bases outside the gene matches.

The chain combines TRBV5-1 with TRBJ2-1; 10 bases fit TRBD2. CDR1 is SGHRS and CDR2 is YFSETQ in the germline V gene. CDR3 length equals 17 residues. J lost 3 bases, V lost 5 bases, and 11 bases had no gene match. As DNA, the CDR3 is TGCGCCAGCAGTTTTTCCGGGACTAGCGATTTCTACAATGAGCAGTTCTTC. Amino acid sequence: CASSFSGTSDFYNEQFF.

This rearrangement joins TRBV4-3 to TRBJ1-6, with D maybe TRBD1 (5 bases). CDR1 LGHNA and CDR2 YSLEER come from the germline V gene. V shed 0 bases and J shed 6 bases, with 24 bases lying between them. This CDR3 has 20 amino acids. The CDR3 nucleotides are TGCGCCAGCAGCCAAGATAGGCAGGGACTTAGATCTCTATTTAATTCACCCCTCCACTTT. This encodes CASSQDRQGLRSLFNSPLHF.

V usage is TRBV4-2 and J usage is TRBJ2-7, with a tentative D call TRBD1 (6 bases). V lost 3 bases and J 4 bases, leaving 13 bases between the germline ends. Per germline, CDR1 LGHNA and CDR2 YNFKEQ. This CDR3 comprises 14 residues. The CDR3 bases are TGTGCCAGCAGCCACCTGACAGGTCTGTACGAGCAGTACTTC. It is translated as CASSHLTGLYEQYF.

The chain uses TRBV11-2 and TRBJ2-7; 9 nucleotides agree with TRBD1. Germline V gene sequence: CDR1 SGHAT, CDR2 FQNNGV. V shed 4 bases, J shed 2 bases, and the junction held 6 bases outside the gene matches. The CDR3 has 15 residues. The CDR3 nucleotides read TGTGCCAGCAGCTGGACAGGGGTTGTCACCTACGAGCAGTACTTC. It specifies CASSWTGVVTYEQYF.